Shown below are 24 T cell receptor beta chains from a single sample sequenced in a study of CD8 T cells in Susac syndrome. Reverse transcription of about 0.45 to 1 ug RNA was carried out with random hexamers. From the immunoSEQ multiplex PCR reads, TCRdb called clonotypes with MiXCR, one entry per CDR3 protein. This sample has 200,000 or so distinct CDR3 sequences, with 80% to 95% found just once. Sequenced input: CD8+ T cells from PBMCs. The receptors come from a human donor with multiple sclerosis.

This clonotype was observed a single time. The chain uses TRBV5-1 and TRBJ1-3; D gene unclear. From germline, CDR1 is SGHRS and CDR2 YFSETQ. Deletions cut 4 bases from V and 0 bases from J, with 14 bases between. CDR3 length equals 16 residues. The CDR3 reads CASSPGPQDSGNTIYF. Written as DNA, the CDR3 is TGCGCCAGCAGCCCAGGACCGCAGGACTCTGGAAACACCATATATTTT.

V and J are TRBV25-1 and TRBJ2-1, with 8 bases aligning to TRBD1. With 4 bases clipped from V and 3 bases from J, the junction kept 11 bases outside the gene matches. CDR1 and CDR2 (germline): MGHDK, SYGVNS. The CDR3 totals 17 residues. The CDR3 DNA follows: TGTGCCAGCAGTGGCCCGCGACAGGGGTTCTTCTACAATGAGCAGTTCTTC. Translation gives CASSGPRQGFFYNEQFF. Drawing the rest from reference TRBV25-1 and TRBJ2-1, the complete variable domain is EADIYQTPRYLVIGTGKKITLECSQTMGHDKMYWYQQDPGMELHLIHYSYGVNSTEKGDLSSESTVSRIRTEHFPLTLESARPSHTSQYLCASSGPRQGFFYNEQFFGPGTRLTVL.

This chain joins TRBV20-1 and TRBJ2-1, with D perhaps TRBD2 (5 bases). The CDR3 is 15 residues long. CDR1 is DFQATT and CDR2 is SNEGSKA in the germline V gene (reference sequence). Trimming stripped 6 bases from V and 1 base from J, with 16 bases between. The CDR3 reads CSARQPGSSYNEQFF. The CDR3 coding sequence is TGCAGTGCGCGCCAGCCGGGATCGTCCTACAATGAGCAGTTCTTC.

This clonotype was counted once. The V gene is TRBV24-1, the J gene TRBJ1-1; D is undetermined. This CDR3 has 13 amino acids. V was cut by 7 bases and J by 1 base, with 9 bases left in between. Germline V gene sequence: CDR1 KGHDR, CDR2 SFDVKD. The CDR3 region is CATRDGRNTEAFF. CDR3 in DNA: TGTGCCACCAGAGACGGAAGGAACACTGAAGCTTTCTTT.

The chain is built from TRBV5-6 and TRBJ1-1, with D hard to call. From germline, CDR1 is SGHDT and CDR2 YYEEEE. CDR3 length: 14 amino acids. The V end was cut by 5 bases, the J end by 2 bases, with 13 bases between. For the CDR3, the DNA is TGTGCCAGCAGTCCCGTCCTACCCAACACTGAAGCTTTCTTT. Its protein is CASSPVLPNTEAFF.

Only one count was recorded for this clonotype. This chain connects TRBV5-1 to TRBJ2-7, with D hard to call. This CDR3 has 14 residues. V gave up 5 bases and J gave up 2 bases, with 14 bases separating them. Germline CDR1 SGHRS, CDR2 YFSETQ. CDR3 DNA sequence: TGCGCCAGCAGGGACGAGTACGGCACCTACGAGCAGTACTTC. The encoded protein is CASRDEYGTYEQYF.

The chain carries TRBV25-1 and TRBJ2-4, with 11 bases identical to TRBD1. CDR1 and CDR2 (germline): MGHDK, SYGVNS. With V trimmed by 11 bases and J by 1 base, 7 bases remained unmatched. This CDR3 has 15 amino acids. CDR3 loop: CAASGQGAAKNIQYF. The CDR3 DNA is TGTGCCGCCTCTGGACAGGGGGCTGCCAAAAACATTCAGTACTTC. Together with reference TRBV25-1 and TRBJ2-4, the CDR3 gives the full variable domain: EADIYQTPRYLVIGTGKKITLECSQTMGHDKMYWYQQDPGMELHLIHYSYGVNSTEKGDLSSESTVSRIRTEHFPLTLESARPSHTSQYLCAASGQGAAKNIQYFGAGTRLSVL.

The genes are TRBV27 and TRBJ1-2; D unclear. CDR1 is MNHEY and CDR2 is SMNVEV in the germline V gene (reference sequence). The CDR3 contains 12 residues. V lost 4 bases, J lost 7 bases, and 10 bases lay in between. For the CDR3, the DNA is TGTGCCAGCAGTTCCCTCTCTGGTGGCTACACCTTC. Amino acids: CASSSLSGGYTF.

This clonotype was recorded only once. The CDR3 bases are TGTGCCAGCAGCTCGTTTCATAGCGGGGGGTCCTACAATGAGCAGTTCTTC. Protein sequence: CASSSFHSGGSYNEQFF. The genes are TRBV7-3 and TRBJ2-1; 10 bases agree with TRBD2. Per the germline V gene, CDR1 is SGHTA and CDR2 is FQGTGA. There are 17 residues in the CDR3. Trimming at V came to 4 bases and at J to 1 base, leaving 7 bases not matched to a gene.

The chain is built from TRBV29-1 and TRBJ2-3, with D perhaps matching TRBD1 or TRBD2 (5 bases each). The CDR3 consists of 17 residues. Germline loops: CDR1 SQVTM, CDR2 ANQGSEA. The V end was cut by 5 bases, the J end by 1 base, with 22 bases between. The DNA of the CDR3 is TGCAGCGTTACCCCTCCCGGGGACGCCCGACGCACAGATACGCAGTATTTT. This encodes CSVTPPGDARRTDTQYF.

In DNA, the CDR3 is TGCAGTGCGAGCACTGGGTCCGGAAACACCATATATTTT. Protein product: CSASTGSGNTIYF. The gene calls are TRBV20-1 and TRBJ1-3; D is unresolved. The CDR3 runs to 13 residues. V lost 6 bases and J 4 bases, leaving 13 bases between the germline ends. From germline, CDR1 is DFQATT and CDR2 SNEGSKA (reference sequence).

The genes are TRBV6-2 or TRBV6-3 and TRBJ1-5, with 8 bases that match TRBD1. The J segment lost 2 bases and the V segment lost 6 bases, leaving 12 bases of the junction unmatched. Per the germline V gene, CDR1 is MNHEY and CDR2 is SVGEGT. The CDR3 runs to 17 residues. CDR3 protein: CASRIEPLTGGNQPQHF. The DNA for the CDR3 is TGTGCCAGCAGGATAGAACCGCTGACAGGGGGCAATCAGCCCCAGCATTTT.

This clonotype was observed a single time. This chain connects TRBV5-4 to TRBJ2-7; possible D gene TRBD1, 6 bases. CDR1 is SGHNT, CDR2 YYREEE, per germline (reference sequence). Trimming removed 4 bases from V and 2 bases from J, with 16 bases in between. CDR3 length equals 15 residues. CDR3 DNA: TGTGCCAGCAGCCCGGAGACGGACAGACCCTACGAGCAGTACTTC. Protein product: CASSPETDRPYEQYF.

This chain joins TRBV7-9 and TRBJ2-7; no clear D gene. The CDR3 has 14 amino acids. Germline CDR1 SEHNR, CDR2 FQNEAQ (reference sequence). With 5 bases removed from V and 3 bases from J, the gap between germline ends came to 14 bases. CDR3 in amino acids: CASSPIGPSYEQYF. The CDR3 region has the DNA TGTGCCAGCAGCCCTATCGGGCCTAGCTACGAGCAGTACTTC. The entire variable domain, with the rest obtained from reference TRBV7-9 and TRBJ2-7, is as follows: DTGVSQNPRHKITKRGQNVTFRCDPISEHNRLYWYRQTLGQGPEFLTYFQNEAQLEKSRLLSDRFSAERPKGSFSTLEIQRTEQGDSAMYLCASSPIGPSYEQYFGPGTRLTVT.

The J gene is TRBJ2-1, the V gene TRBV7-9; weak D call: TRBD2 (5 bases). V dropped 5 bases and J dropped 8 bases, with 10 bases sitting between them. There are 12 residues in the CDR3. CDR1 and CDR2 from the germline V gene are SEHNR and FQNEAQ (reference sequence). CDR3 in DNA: TGTGCCAGCAGCCCGGGGTGGGATGAGCAGTTCTTC. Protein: CASSPGWDEQFF.

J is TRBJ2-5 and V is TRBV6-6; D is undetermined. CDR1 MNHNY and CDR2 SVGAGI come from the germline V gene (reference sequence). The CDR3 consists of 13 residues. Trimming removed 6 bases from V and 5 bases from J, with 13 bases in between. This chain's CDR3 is CASSRNSWETQYF. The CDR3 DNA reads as TGTGCCAGCAGCCGGAATTCTTGGGAGACCCAGTACTTC.

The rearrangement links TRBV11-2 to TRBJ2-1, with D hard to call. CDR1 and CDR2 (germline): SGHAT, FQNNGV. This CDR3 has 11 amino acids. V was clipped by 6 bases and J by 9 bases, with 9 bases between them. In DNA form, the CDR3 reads TGTGCCAGCAGGGGTAGGGTTGAGCAGTTCTTC. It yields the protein CASRGRVEQFF.

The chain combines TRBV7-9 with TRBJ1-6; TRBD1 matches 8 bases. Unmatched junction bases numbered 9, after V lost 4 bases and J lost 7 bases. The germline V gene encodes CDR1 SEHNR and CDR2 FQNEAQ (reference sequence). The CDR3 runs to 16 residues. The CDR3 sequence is CASSSSGQGSNSPLHF. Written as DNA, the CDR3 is TGTGCCAGCAGCTCAAGCGGACAGGGATCCAATTCACCCCTCCACTTT.

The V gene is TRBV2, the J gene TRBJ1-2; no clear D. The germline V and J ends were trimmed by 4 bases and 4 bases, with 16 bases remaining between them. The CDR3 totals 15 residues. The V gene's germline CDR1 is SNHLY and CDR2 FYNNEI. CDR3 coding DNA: TGTGCCAGCAGTGGAGGCGACCTGTCCTTCTATGGCTACACCTTC. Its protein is CASSGGDLSFYGYTF.

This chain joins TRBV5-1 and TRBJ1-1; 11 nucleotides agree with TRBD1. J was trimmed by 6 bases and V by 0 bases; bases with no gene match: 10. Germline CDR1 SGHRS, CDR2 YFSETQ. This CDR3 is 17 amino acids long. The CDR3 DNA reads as TGCGCCAGCAGCTTGGGCGGGACAGGGGGACTTATCCCTGAAGCTTTCTTT. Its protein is CASSLGGTGGLIPEAFF.

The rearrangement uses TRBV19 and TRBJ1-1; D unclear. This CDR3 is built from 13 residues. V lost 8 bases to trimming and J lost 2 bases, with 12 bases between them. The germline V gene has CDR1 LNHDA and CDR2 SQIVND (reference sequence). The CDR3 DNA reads TGTGCCAGTCGGTTCGGGGAAAACACTGAAGCTTTCTTT. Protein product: CASRFGENTEAFF.

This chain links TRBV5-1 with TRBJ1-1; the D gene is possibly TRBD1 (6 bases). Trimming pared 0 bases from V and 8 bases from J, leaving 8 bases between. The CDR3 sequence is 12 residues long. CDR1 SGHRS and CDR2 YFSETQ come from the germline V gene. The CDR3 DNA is TGCGCCAGCAGCTTGGGGGGACAAGAAGCTTTCTTT. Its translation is CASSLGGQEAFF.

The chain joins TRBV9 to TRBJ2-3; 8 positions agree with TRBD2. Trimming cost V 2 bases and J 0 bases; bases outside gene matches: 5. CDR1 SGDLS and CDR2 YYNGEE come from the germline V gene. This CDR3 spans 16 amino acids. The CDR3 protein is CASSVSGGRSTDTQYF. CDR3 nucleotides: TGTGCCAGCAGCGTGAGCGGGGGCAGAAGCACAGATACGCAGTATTTT.

As DNA, the CDR3 is TGTGCCAGCAACCCAGTCCCCCCGAGTTATGGCTACACCTTC. It translates to CASNPVPPSYGYTF. V usage is TRBV7-9 and J usage is TRBJ1-2; no clear D gene. Germline loops: CDR1 SEHNR, CDR2 FQNEAQ (reference sequence). The CDR3 is 14 residues long. Trimming took 7 bases from V and 5 from J, leaving 17 bases between them. Filled out from reference TRBV7-9 and TRBJ1-2, the complete variable domain reads DTGVSQNPRHKITKRGQNVTFRCDPISEHNRLYWYRQTLGQGPEFLTYFQNEAQLEKSRLLSDRFSAERPKGSFSTLEIQRTEQGDSAMYLCASNPVPPSYGYTFGSGTRLTVV.